These 8 T cell receptor beta chains originate from one sample sequenced in a study of CXCR3-negative and CXCR3-positive naive CD8 T cells. The study, taken as a whole, reports: Naive CXCR3-positive cells had TRB CDR3s more hydrophobic than those of CXCR3-negative naive cells.

The antigens these receptors bind are not known. UMI labels and 5' RACE were used to prepare the TRB cDNA libraries. With the 5' RACE reads reprocessed, TCRdb shows one record per CDR3 protein and no DNA. The listing records 120,000 to 150,000 distinct CDR3 sequences. Sequences were obtained from naive CXCR3+ CD8+ T cells from blood. Subset noted: CD45RO-CCR7+CD27+CD95- naive CD8+ T cells expressing CXCR3 (TNR3+). These receptors came from a human donor in good health. Some clones in this sample may be carry-over from other donors' samples.

The chain carries TRBV29-1 and TRBJ1-1; TCRdb indicates TRBD1, and absent DNA this call remains unverified. The CDR3 covers 14 residues. Germline CDR1 is SQVTM and CDR2 is ANQGSEA. The CDR3 sequence: CSVGLGQPNTEAFF.

The V call is TRBV5-1, the J call TRBJ2-7; TCRdb gives TRBD2 as the D gene, but with no DNA this cannot be confirmed. The CDR3 totals 15 residues. Germline lookup yields CDR1 SGHRS and CDR2 YFSETQ. The CDR3 sequence is CASGASSGASYEQYF.

The chain is built from TRBV12-3 or TRBV12-4 and TRBJ2-5; TCRdb proposes TRBD2, but this gene call is untestable without DNA. CDR3 length: 13 amino acids. CDR3 residues: CAGSLVGGETQYF.

This chain uses TRBV7-3 with TRBJ1-2. The germline gives CDR1 SGHTA, CDR2 FQGTGA. The CDR3 consists of 17 residues. The CDR3 is CASSPHPGPAVDYGYTF.

This rearrangement joins TRBV6-2 or TRBV6-3 to TRBJ1-6. The CDR3 runs to 16 residues. The V gene's germline CDR1 is MNHEY and CDR2 SVGEGT. The CDR3 protein is CTSSPIGRSYNSPLHF.

The chain couples TRBV29-1 to TRBJ2-7; TCRdb designates TRBD1, a call that cannot be tested without DNA. The V gene's germline CDR1 is SQVTM and CDR2 ANQGSEA. The CDR3 runs 14 residues. CDR3 in amino acids: CSVVIGTGDYEQYF.

J is TRBJ1-2 and V is TRBV29-1; TCRdb proposes TRBD1, but this gene call is untestable without DNA. The CDR3 has 14 amino acids. CDR1 is SQVTM and CDR2 is ANQGSEA in the germline V gene. CDR3: CSVQDRLAQYGYTF. The entire variable domain, with the rest obtained from reference TRBV29-1 and TRBJ1-2, is as follows: SAVISQKPSRDICQRGTSLTIQCQVDSQVTMMFWYRQQPGQSLTLIATANQGSEATYESGFVIDKFPISRPNLTFSTLTVSNMSPEDSSIYLCSVQDRLAQYGYTFGSGTRLTVV.

This chain's CDR3 is CASSFEDNLTGELFF. The chain links TRBV5-1 to TRBJ2-2. The CDR3 is 15 residues long. CDR1 and CDR2 (germline): SGHRS, YFSETQ.